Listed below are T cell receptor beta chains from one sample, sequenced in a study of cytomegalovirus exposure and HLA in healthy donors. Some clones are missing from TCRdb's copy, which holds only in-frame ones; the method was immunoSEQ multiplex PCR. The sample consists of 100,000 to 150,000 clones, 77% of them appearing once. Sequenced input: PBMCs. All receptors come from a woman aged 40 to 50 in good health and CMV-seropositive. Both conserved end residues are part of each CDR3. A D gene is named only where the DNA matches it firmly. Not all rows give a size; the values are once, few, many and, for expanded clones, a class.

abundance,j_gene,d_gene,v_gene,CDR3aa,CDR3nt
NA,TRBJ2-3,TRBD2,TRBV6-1,CASSEGLTSLLSTDTQYF,TGTGCCAGCAGTGAAGGGCTGACTAGCCTACTTAGCACAGATACGCAGTATTTT
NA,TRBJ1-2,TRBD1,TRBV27,CASSPYLTGTGGYTF,TGTGCCAGCAGTCCCTACCTTACAGGGACAGGAGGCTACACCTTC
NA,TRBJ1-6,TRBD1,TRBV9,CASSAGQSNSPLHF,TGTGCCAGCAGCGCGGGACAGTCTAATTCACCCCTCCACTTT
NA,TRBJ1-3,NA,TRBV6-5,CASSEALSGNTIYF,TGTGCCAGCAGTGAGGCCCTCTCTGGAAACACCATATATTTT
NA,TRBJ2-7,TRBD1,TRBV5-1,CASSSDRVVDEQYF,TGCGCCAGCAGCTCCGACAGGGTTGTGGACGAGCAGTACTTC
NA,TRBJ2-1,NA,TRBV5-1,CASSLDGRVPNEQFF,TGCGCCAGCAGCTTGGATGGCAGGGTTCCGAATGAGCAGTTCTTC
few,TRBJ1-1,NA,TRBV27,CASSRAGGTEAFF,TGTGCCAGCAGTCGGGCGGGAGGGACTGAAGCTTTCTTT
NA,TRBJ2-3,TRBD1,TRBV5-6,CASSLGGQVSTDTQYF,TGTGCCAGCAGCTTGGGAGGACAGGTTAGCACAGATACGCAGTATTTT
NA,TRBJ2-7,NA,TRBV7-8,CASSLSGSAYEQYF,TGTGCCAGCAGCTTATCCGGGAGTGCCTACGAGCAGTACTTC
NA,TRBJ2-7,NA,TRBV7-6,CASSPRVGRGSSYEQYF,TGTGCCAGCAGCCCTAGAGTGGGCAGGGGCAGCTCCTACGAGCAGTACTTC
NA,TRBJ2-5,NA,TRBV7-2,CASSLGGMRETQYF,TGTGCCAGCAGCTTAGGAGGTATGCGGGAGACCCAGTACTTC
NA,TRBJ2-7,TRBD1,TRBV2,CASSRTGGGHEQYF,TGTGCCAGCAGTCGGACAGGGGGCGGCCACGAGCAGTACTTC
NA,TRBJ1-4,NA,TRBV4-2,CASSQDRRGQGRHEKLFF,TGTGCCAGCAGCCAAGATCGGCGTGGTCAGGGGCGGCATGAAAAACTGTTTTTT
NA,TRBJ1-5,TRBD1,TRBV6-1,CASSGQGSSNQPQHF,TGTGCCAGCAGCGGACAGGGCTCGAGCAATCAGCCCCAGCATTTT
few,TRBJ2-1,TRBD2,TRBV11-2,CASSLAGLAGLNEQFF,TGTGCCAGCAGCTTAGCGGGCCTAGCGGGGCTCAATGAGCAGTTCTTC
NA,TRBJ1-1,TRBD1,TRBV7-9,CASSRTGATEAFF,TGTGCCAGCAGCAGGACAGGGGCCACTGAAGCTTTCTTT
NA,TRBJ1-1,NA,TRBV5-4,CALRSGGPPLNTEAFF,TGTGCCCTGCGGTCGGGGGGGCCGCCATTGAACACTGAAGCTTTCTTT
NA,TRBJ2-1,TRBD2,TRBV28,CASSLGSSGLSSYNEQFF,TGTGCCAGCAGTTTGGGATCTAGCGGGCTTAGCTCCTACAATGAGCAGTTCTTC
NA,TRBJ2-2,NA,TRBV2,CASSVISTGELFF,TGTGCCAGCAGTGTAATCTCTACCGGGGAGCTGTTTTTT
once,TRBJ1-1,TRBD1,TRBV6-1,CASSELGQGARAFF,TGTGCCAGCAGTGAACTGGGTCAGGGGGCGAGGGCTTTCTTT
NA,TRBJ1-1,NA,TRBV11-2,CASSFLGAEAFF,TGTGCCAGCAGCTTCCTAGGCGCTGAAGCTTTCTTT
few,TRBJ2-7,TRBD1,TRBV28,CASSLTGDPYEQYF,TGTGCCAGCAGTTTGACAGGGGATCCCTACGAGCAGTACTTC
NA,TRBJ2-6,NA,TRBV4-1,CASSLGEANVLTF,TGCGCCAGCAGCCTCGGAGAGGCCAACGTCCTGACTTTC
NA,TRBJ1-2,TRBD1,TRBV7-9,CASSAGTGGSGYTF,TGTGCCAGCAGCGCCGGGACAGGGGGCTCTGGCTACACCTTC
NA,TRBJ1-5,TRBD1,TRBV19,CASRQNRGLNQPQHF,TGTGCCAGTAGGCAAAACAGGGGGCTTAATCAGCCCCAGCATTTT
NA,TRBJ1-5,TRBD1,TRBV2,CASSGTGGNQPQHF,TGTGCCAGCAGTGGAACAGGGGGCAATCAGCCCCAGCATTTT
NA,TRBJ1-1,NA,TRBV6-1,CASSELGQVTEAFF,TGTGCCAGCAGTGAGCTGGGGCAGGTCACTGAAGCTTTCTTT
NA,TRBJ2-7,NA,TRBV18,CASSPPRATYEQYF,TGTGCCAGCTCACCACCCAGGGCTACCTACGAGCAGTACTTC
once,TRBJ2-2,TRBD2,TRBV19,CASRTGTRIPGELFF,TGTGCCAGTAGAACCGGGACTAGGATCCCCGGGGAGCTGTTTTTT
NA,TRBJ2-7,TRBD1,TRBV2,CASSAGTAPYEQYF,TGTGCCAGCAGTGCCGGGACAGCCCCTTACGAGCAGTACTTC
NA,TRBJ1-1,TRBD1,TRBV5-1,CASSFGQGVTEAFF,TGCGCCAGCAGTTTCGGACAGGGAGTGACTGAAGCTTTCTTT
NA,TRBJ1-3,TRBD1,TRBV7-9,CASSYNQGDIYF,TGTGCCAGCAGCTACAACCAGGGGGATATATATTTT
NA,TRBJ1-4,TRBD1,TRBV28,CASKTGSEKLFF,TGTGCCAGCAAGACAGGGTCTGAAAAACTGTTTTTT
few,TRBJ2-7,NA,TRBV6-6,CASSRSTGYEQYF,TGTGCCAGCAGTCGGAGTACGGGGTACGAGCAGTACTTC
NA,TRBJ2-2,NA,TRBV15,CATSRPQGTGELFF,TGTGCCACCAGCAGACCCCAGGGAACCGGGGAGCTGTTTTTT
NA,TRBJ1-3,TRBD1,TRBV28,CASSDRGNREGTIYF,TGTGCCAGCAGCGACAGGGGGAACAGGGAGGGCACCATATATTTT
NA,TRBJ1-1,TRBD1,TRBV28,CATRTGGSNTEAFF,TGTGCCACTAGGACAGGGGGTTCGAACACTGAAGCTTTCTTT
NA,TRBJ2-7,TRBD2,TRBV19,CASSIGGRGGLYEQYF,TGTGCCAGTAGTATCGGGGGTCGCGGGGGTCTATACGAGCAGTACTTC
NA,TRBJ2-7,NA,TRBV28,CASNSRGGVRYEQYF,TGTGCCAGCAATTCACGAGGGGGGGTGCGGTACGAGCAGTACTTC
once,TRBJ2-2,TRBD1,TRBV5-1,CASSLVGQGAGDTGELFF,TGCGCCAGCAGCTTGGTTGGACAGGGGGCTGGGGACACCGGGGAGCTGTTTTTT
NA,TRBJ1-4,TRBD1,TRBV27,CASSPTGGAEKLFF,TGTGCCAGCAGTCCGACAGGGGGCGCTGAAAAACTGTTTTTT
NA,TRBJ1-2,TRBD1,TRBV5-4,CASRGGQGKNYGYTF,TGTGCCAGCAGGGGTGGACAGGGGAAAAACTATGGCTACACCTTC
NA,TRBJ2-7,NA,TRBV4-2,CASSQGRAGSSYEQYF,TGTGCCAGCAGCCAAGGGAGGGCAGGGAGCTCCTACGAGCAGTACTTC
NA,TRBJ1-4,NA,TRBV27,CASSHRTAATNEKLFF,TGTGCCAGCAGCCACAGGACCGCGGCAACTAATGAAAAACTGTTTTTT
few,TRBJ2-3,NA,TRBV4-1,CASSLLLRERTSTDTQYF,TGCGCCAGCAGCCTACTCCTAAGGGAGCGTACAAGCACAGATACGCAGTATTTT
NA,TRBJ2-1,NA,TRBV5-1,CASSLGGAGNEQFF,TGCGCCAGCAGCTTGGGAGGAGCTGGGAATGAGCAGTTCTTC
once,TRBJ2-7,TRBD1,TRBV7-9,CASRRQGNEQYF,TGTGCCAGCAGGAGACAGGGAAACGAGCAGTACTTC
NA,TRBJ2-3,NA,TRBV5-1,CASSFGGSLVDTQYF,TGCGCCAGCAGCTTTGGAGGGAGTTTAGTAGATACGCAGTATTTT
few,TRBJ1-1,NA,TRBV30,CAWSRPGLNTEAFF,TGTGCCTGGAGTAGGCCAGGGCTGAACACTGAAGCTTTCTTT
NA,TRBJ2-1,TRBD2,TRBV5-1,CASSLIAGSYNEQFF,TGCGCCAGCAGCTTGATAGCGGGCTCCTACAATGAGCAGTTCTTC
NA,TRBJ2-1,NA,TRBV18,CASSPPGRNRYNEQFF,TGTGCCAGCTCACCACCGGGCAGGAACCGTTACAATGAGCAGTTCTTC
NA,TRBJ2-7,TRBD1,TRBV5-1,CASSLESTGGGYEQYF,TGCGCCAGCAGCTTGGAGTCTACAGGGGGTGGGTACGAGCAGTACTTC
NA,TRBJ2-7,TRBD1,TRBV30,CAWSSTGFLNEQYF,TGTGCCTGGAGTTCGACAGGGTTTTTGAACGAGCAGTACTTC
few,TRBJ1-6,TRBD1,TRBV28,CASSDRGLNSPLHF,TGTGCCAGCAGCGACAGGGGTTTGAATTCACCCCTCCACTTT
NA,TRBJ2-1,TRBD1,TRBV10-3,CAIRVPTGGGNEQFF,TGTGCCATCAGGGTGCCGACAGGGGGAGGAAATGAGCAGTTCTTC
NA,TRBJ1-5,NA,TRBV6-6,CASSYAGQPSSQPQHF,TGTGCCAGCAGTTACGCCGGACAGCCCTCCAGCCAGCCCCAGCATTTT
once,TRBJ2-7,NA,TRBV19,CATGQTYEQYF,TGTGCCACAGGACAGACCTACGAGCAGTACTTC